These 27 T cell receptor beta chains share one sample of origin, sequenced in a study of T cell responses to AZD1222 COVID-19 vaccine. The data were produced by immunoSEQ multiplex PCR, yet TCRdb's version contains in-frame clones alone and is incomplete. The repertoire holds some 110,000 clones, with around nine tenths as singletons. Sequenced here: peripheral blood, sampled 28 days after the second AZD1222 dose. The receptors here all came from an adult who received the AZD1222 COVID-19 vaccine.

The J gene is TRBJ2-7, the V gene TRBV28; no definite D call. The CDR3 runs to 14 residues. With 6 bases removed from V and 2 bases from J, the gap between germline ends came to 14 bases. CDR1 is MDHEN and CDR2 is SYDVKM in the germline V gene. For the CDR3, the DNA is TGTGCCAGCAGCCGAACGTCAGTAGCCTACGAGCAGTACTTC. It codes for CASSRTSVAYEQYF.

The chain employs TRBV2 and TRBJ1-3; 10 bases agree with TRBD1. This CDR3 contains 16 residues. J gave up 4 bases and V 6 bases, and 9 bases lay outside the gene matches. The germline V gene has CDR1 SNHLY and CDR2 FYNNEI. CDR3 DNA sequence: TGTGCCAGCAGCATGACAGGGGGCCAGGCAGGAAACACCATATATTTT. Protein sequence: CASSMTGGQAGNTIYF.

This clone was found once. The genes are TRBV27 and TRBJ1-2; 9 bases match TRBD1. CDR3 length: 15 residues. Trimming removed 5 bases from V and 2 bases from J; junction bases left unmatched: 6. Looked up from germline, CDR1 is MNHEY and CDR2 is SMNVEV (reference sequence). The CDR3 DNA is TGTGCCAGCAGTCCATACAGGGGGCTGAACTATGGCTACACCTTC. It specifies CASSPYRGLNYGYTF.

The chain joins TRBV28 to TRBJ2-7; D may be TRBD1 (7 bases). CDR3 length equals 14 residues. Trimming removed 4 bases from V and 4 bases from J, with 14 bases in between. CDR1 MDHEN and CDR2 SYDVKM come from the germline V gene. CDR3 nucleotides: TGTGCCAGCAGTTCCCAGGGGGGCAGGTACGAGCAGTACTTC. It yields the protein CASSSQGGRYEQYF.

This clone showed up just a few times. The V gene is TRBV2, the J gene TRBJ2-1, with TRBD2 matching over 7 bases. Trimming removed 8 bases from V and 6 bases from J; junction bases left unmatched: 13. Germline CDR1 reads SNHLY; CDR2 reads FYNNEI. The CDR3 totals 15 residues. DNA of the CDR3: TGTGCCAGCGGGGTAGTTGCGGGAGATACCAATGAGCAGTTCTTC. Protein: CASGVVAGDTNEQFF.

The J gene is TRBJ1-3, the V gene TRBV28, with no clear D. Per germline, CDR1 MDHEN and CDR2 SYDVKM. CDR3 length: 16 amino acids. The V end lost 7 bases, the J end lost 2 bases, and 18 bases lay between the germline ends. CDR3 DNA sequence: TGTGCCAGCACCAAAGGGCTCAAGAGGCCTGGAAACACCATATATTTT. It yields the protein CASTKGLKRPGNTIYF.

The V call is TRBV10-2, the J call TRBJ2-7, with 9 bases matching TRBD1. The CDR3 runs to 15 residues. Germline trimming cut 3 bases from V and 1 base from J; bases unmatched to any gene: 4. Germline assignment: CDR1 WSHSY and CDR2 SAAADI. This chain's CDR3 is CASSDSGQGSYEQYF. For the CDR3, the DNA is TGCGCCAGCAGTGACTCGGGACAGGGATCCTACGAGCAGTACTTC.

The genes are TRBV4-1 and TRBJ1-2; 7 bases agree with TRBD1. Germline CDR1 is MGHRA and CDR2 is YSYEKL. V lost 1 base to trimming and J lost 2 bases; unmatched junction nucleotides: 4. This CDR3 has 15 residues. In DNA form, the CDR3 reads TGCGCCAGCAGCCAAGTGCCCAGGGGGAACTATGGCTACACCTTC. It encodes CASSQVPRGNYGYTF.

The rearrangement links TRBV27 to TRBJ2-7, with D maybe TRBD1 (6 bases). CDR3 length equals 13 residues. The germline V gene has CDR1 MNHEY and CDR2 SMNVEV (reference sequence). V was pared by 10 bases and J by 3 bases, with 16 bases between. The CDR3 spells CATSRDTGYEQYF. For the CDR3, the DNA is TGTGCCACCTCCAGGGACACCGGCTACGAGCAGTACTTC.

To note about this clone: A read error may account for a junction end that differs from germline. The chain combines TRBV29-1 with TRBJ2-1; tentatively, D is TRBD2 (5 bases). The CDR3 totals 14 residues. Germline V lookup: CDR1 SQVTM, CDR2 ANQGSEA. CDR3 DNA: TGCAGCGTTGTTCGCCTAGCATCCTTCAATGAGCAGTTCTTC. Its translation: CSVVRLASFNEQFF.

This clone was observed a handful of times. J is TRBJ2-2 and V is TRBV4-1; 14 nucleotides line up with TRBD2. Germline V gene sequence: CDR1 MGHRA, CDR2 YSYEKL. With V trimmed by 2 bases and J by 7 bases, 6 bases remained unmatched. The CDR3 is 17 amino acids. For the CDR3, the DNA is TGCGCCAGCAGCCAAATGAGACTAGCGGGAGGGATCGGGGAGCTGTTTTTT. Protein product: CASSQMRLAGGIGELFF.

The chain couples TRBV21-1 to TRBJ2-5; the DNA was not compared with TRBD2, the D call given in the table. TRBV21-1 represents a pseudogene. This CDR3 has 13 residues. The CDR3 region is CARRNVPYETQYF. The CDR3 region has the DNA TGTGCCAGAAGAAACGTCCCCTATGAGACCCAGTACTTC.

On this clone itself: The sample has other DNA sequences that encode this CDR3 too. The J gene is TRBJ1-5, the V gene TRBV15, with unresolved D. V lost 0 bases and J 4 bases, leaving 4 bases between the germline ends. The CDR3 spans 13 residues. The V gene's germline CDR1 is LNHNV and CDR2 YYDKDF (reference sequence). CDR3 in DNA: TGTGCCACCAGCAGAGAAGGGAATCAGCCCCAGCATTTT. It yields the protein CATSREGNQPQHF.

V usage is TRBV6-5 and J usage is TRBJ2-2, with D possibly being TRBD2 (6 bases). Germline loops: CDR1 MNHEY, CDR2 SVGAGI. The V end lost 9 bases, the J end lost 4 bases, and 15 bases lay between the germline ends. The CDR3 runs 14 residues. CDR3 nucleotide sequence: TGTGCCAGTGCGGGGTGGGAGAGCACCGGGGAGCTGTTTTTT. This sequence encodes CASAGWESTGELFF.

This rearrangement joins TRBV4-2 to TRBJ2-5; 7 bases are shared with TRBD2. V was clipped by 0 bases and J by 5 bases; unmatched bases: 9. The CDR3 runs 16 residues. Germline assignment: CDR1 LGHNA and CDR2 YNFKEQ. The chain's CDR3 is CASSQDKTGGGETQYF. The CDR3, as DNA: TGTGCCAGCAGCCAAGATAAAACGGGAGGAGGGGAGACCCAGTACTTC.

The chain recombines TRBV2 with TRBJ1-3; 8 nucleotides line up with TRBD1. Germline V gives CDR1 SNHLY, CDR2 FYNNEI. The junction had 6 bases not matched to a gene; V was cut back by 9 bases and J by 2 bases. The CDR3 consists of 14 residues. This CDR3 is CASSDRVTGNTIYF. The CDR3 DNA follows: TGTGCCAGTTCGGACAGGGTGACTGGAAACACCATATATTTT.

For the CDR3, the DNA is TGTGCCAGCAGTTCTAGCGGGAGGGCTATCAATGAGCAGTTCTTC. It encodes CASSSSGRAINEQFF. The J gene is TRBJ2-1, the V gene TRBV28; 12 positions match TRBD2. CDR1 is MDHEN, CDR2 SYDVKM, per germline. V trimming: 4 bases; J trimming: 6 bases; junction bases outside the gene matches: 4. This CDR3 contains 15 residues.

This chain joins TRBV30 and TRBJ1-1; unclear D gene. Per germline, CDR1 GTSNPN and CDR2 SVGIG (reference sequence). The CDR3 has 13 amino acids. The V end lost 0 bases, the J end lost 4 bases, and 9 bases lay between the germline ends. CDR3: CAWSVRMSTEAFF. In DNA, the CDR3 is TGTGCCTGGAGTGTACGGATGAGCACTGAAGCTTTCTTT.

The chain carries TRBV13 and TRBJ1-2; 7 nucleotides line up with TRBD1. The junction had 9 bases not matched to a gene; V was cut back by 4 bases and J by 7 bases. Looked up from germline, CDR1 is PRHDT and CDR2 is FYEKMQ (reference sequence). This CDR3 region has 14 residues. The CDR3 loop reads CASSSWDSPGGYTF. The CDR3 DNA follows: TGTGCCAGCAGCTCGTGGGACAGCCCGGGTGGCTACACCTTC. Together with reference TRBV13 and TRBJ1-2, the CDR3 gives the full variable domain: AAGVIQSPRHLIKEKRETATLKCYPIPRHDTVYWYQQGPGQDPQFLISFYEKMQSDKGSIPDRFSAQQFSDYHSELNMSSLELGDSALYFCASSSWDSPGGYTFGSGTRLTVV.

The chain joins TRBV2 to TRBJ2-7; TRBD2 matches at 16 bases. V was clipped by 7 bases and J by 3 bases; unmatched bases: 15. The germline gives CDR1 SNHLY, CDR2 FYNNEI. The CDR3 runs 19 residues. The CDR3 loop is CASIKPTGTSGRAGYEQYF. DNA for the CDR3: TGTGCCAGCATTAAACCAACCGGGACTAGCGGGAGGGCCGGCTACGAGCAGTACTTC.

CDR3 bases: TGTGCCAGTAGTATTTTACTAGCGGGAGGAGGCGAGCAGTACTTC. Encoded protein: CASSILLAGGGEQYF. This sequence joins TRBV19 and TRBJ2-7; 12 nucleotides line up with TRBD2. With 3 bases clipped from V and 6 bases from J, the junction kept 6 bases outside the gene matches. CDR3 length: 15 amino acids. Germline-derived CDR1 and CDR2 are LNHDA and SQIVND (reference sequence). The full variable domain, with the rest looked up from reference TRBV19 and TRBJ2-7, is DGGITQSPKYLFRKEGQNVTLSCEQNLNHDAMYWYRQDPGQGLRLIYYSQIVNDFQKGDIAEGYSVSREKKESFPLTVTSAQKNPTAFYLCASSILLAGGGEQYFGPGTRLTVT.

The rearrangement links TRBV6-5 to TRBJ2-7; TRBD1 matches 11 bases. The CDR3 is 15 residues long. The trim removed 5 bases at V and 1 base at J, leaving 4 bases unmatched. Germline-derived CDR1 and CDR2 are MNHEY and SVGAGI. The CDR3: CASSPRDRGSYEQYF. In DNA form, the CDR3 reads TGTGCCAGCAGTCCCAGGGACAGGGGGTCCTACGAGCAGTACTTC.

V is TRBV30 and J is TRBJ1-5, with D unclear. Germline V gene data show CDR1 as GTSNPN and CDR2 as SVGIG (reference sequence). CDR3 length: 14 residues. V was pared by 7 bases and J by 3 bases, with 16 bases between. CDR3 residues: CAYTLVESNQPQHF. The CDR3 DNA follows: TGTGCCTATACATTGGTAGAGTCCAATCAGCCCCAGCATTTT.

CDR3 DNA: TGTGCCAGCAGCCACCGCTCTGGGGCCAACGTCCTGACTTTC. It translates to CASSHRSGANVLTF. The chain carries TRBV6-5 and TRBJ2-6; D ambiguous. The length of the CDR3 is 14 residues. Germline loops: CDR1 MNHEY, CDR2 SVGAGI. Trimming pared 6 bases from V and 0 bases from J, leaving 6 bases between.

The V and J genes are TRBV5-1 and TRBJ2-5; no clear D gene. Per the germline V gene, CDR1 is SGHRS and CDR2 is YFSETQ. Trimming took 0 bases from V and 5 from J, leaving 11 bases between them. This CDR3 spans 14 amino acids. The CDR3 region has the DNA TGCGCCAGCAGCTTGGAGGGCAGACTCGAGACCCAGTACTTC. Its translation is CASSLEGRLETQYF.

The chain uses TRBV24-1 and TRBJ2-3; D may be TRBD2 (5 bases). The CDR3 runs to 14 residues. V was pared by 1 base and J by 5 bases, with 9 bases between. Germline V lookup: CDR1 KGHDR, CDR2 SFDVKD. In nucleotides, the CDR3 is TGTGCCACCAGTGATTTCCTCGGGAAAGATACGCAGTATTTT. This translates into CATSDFLGKDTQYF.

This chain links TRBV5-1 with TRBJ2-3, with 7 bases identical to TRBD1. The V gene end was trimmed by 0 bases and the J gene end by 5 bases; junction bases not matched to a gene: 3. This CDR3 is 14 amino acids long. The V gene's germline CDR1 is SGHRS and CDR2 YFSETQ. The CDR3 reads CASSLGQGEDTQYF. The DNA for the CDR3 is TGCGCCAGCAGCTTGGGGCAGGGGGAAGATACGCAGTATTTT.